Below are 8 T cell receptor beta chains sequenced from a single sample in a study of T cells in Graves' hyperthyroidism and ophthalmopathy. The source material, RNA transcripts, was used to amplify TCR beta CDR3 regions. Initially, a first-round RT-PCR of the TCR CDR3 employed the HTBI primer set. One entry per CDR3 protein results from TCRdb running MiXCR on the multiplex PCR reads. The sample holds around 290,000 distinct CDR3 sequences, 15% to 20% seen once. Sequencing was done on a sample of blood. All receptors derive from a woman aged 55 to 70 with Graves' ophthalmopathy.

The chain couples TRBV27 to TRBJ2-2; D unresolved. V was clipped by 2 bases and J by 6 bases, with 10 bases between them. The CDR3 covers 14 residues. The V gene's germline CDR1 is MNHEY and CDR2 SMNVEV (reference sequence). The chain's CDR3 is CASSLLMVAGELFF. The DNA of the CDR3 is TGTGCCAGCAGTTTACTAATGGTGGCCGGGGAGCTGTTTTTT.

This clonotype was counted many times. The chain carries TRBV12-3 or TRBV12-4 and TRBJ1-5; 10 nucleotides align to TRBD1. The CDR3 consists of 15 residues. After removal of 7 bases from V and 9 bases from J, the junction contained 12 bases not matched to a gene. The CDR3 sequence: CASNTGTGATGPQHF. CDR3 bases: TGTGCCAGCAATACTGGGACAGGGGCTACCGGGCCCCAGCATTTT.

As DNA, the CDR3 is TGTGCCAGCAGCTTGTCCCGGGACAGTGAAGCTTTCTTT. This sequence encodes CASSLSRDSEAFF. The chain couples TRBV5-8 to TRBJ1-1; 7 positions agree with TRBD1. Germline-derived CDR1 and CDR2 are SGHTS and YDEGEE. V trimming: 1 base; J trimming: 7 bases; junction bases outside the gene matches: 4. CDR3 length: 13 residues.

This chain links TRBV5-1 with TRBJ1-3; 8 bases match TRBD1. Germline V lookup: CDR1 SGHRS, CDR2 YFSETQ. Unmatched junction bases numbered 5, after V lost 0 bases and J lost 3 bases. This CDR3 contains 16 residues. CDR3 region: CASSLDPTGDGNTIYF. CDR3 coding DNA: TGCGCCAGCAGCTTGGATCCGACAGGGGATGGAAACACCATATATTTT.

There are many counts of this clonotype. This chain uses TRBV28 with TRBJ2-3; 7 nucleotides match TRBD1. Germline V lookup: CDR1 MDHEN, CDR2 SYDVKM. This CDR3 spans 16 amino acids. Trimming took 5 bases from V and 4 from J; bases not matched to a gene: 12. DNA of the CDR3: TGTGCCAGCAGTACCAACAGGGGTGGTCGTGCAGATACGCAGTATTTT. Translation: CASSTNRGGRADTQYF.

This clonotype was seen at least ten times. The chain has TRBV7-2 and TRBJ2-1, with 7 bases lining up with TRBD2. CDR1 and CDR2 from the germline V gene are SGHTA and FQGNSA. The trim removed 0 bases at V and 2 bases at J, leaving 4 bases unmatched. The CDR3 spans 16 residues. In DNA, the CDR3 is TGTGCCAGCAGCTTAGCGCAAAGCGGGACCTACAATGAGCAGTTCTTC. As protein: CASSLAQSGTYNEQFF.

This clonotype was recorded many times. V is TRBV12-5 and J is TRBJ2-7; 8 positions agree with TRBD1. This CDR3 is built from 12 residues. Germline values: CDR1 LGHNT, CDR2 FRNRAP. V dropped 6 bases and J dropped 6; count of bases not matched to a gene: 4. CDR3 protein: CASGPDRVEQYF. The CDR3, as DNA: TGTGCTAGTGGACCGGACAGGGTCGAGCAGTACTTC.

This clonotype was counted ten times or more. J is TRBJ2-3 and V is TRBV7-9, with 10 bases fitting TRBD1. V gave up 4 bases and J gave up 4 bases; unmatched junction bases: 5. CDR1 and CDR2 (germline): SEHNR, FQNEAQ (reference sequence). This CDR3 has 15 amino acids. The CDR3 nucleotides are TGTGCCAGCAGCTCTAGGACAGGGGGGGCAGATACGCAGTATTTT. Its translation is CASSSRTGGADTQYF.